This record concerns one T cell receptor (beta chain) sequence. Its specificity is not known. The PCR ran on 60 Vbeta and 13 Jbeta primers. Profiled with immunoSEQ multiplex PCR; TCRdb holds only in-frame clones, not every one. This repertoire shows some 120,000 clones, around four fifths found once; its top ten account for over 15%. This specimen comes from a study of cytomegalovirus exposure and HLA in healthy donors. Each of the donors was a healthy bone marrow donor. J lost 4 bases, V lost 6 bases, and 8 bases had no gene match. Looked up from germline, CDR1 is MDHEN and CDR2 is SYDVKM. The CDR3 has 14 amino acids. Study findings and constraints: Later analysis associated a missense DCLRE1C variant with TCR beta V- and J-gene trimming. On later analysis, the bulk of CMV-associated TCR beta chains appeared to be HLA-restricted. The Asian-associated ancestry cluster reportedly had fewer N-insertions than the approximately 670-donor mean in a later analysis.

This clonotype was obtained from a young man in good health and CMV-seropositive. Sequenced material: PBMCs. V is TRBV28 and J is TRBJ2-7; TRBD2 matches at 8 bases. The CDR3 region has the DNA TGTGCCAGCAGGCGGGGGGCCCCCTTATACGAGCAGTACTTC. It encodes CASRRGAPLYEQYF.